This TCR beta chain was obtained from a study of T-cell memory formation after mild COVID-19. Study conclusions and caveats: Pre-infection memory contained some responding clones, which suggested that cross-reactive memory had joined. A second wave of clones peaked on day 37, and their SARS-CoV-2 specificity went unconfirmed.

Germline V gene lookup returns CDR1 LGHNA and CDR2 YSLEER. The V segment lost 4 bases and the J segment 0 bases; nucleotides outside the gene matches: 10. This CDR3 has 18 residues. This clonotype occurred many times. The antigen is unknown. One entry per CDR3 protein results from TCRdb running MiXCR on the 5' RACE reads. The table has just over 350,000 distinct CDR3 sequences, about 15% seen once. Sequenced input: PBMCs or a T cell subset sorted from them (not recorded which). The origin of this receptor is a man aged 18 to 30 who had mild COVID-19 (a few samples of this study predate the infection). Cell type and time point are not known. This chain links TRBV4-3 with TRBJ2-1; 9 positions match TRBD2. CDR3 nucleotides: TGCGCCAGCAGCCGCCTAGCGGGGAGAACGGGCTCCTACAATGAGCAGTTCTTC. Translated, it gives CASSRLAGRTGSYNEQFF.